What follows is one T cell receptor (beta chain) and its context. Its antigen is as yet unknown. This record comes from a study of CXCR3-negative and CXCR3-positive naive CD8 T cells. Study outcomes and limitations: Against CXCR3-negative naive cells, CXCR3-positive naive cells showed more hydrophobic TRB CDR3s.

The study made its TRB cDNA libraries by 5' RACE, adding UMI labels. TCRdb reprocessed the 5' RACE reads; each CDR3 protein has one entry and no DNA is given. Listed are about 150,000 distinct CDR3 sequences; 0.25% to 0.35% falls within the top ten. The clonotype originates from a human donor in good health. Some clones in this sample may be carry-over from other donors' samples. The sequencing input was naive CXCR3+ CD8+ T cells from blood. Sample subset: CD45RO-CCR7+CD27+CD95- naive CD8+ T cells expressing CXCR3 (TNR3+).

CDR3: CSVSQGTYNEQFF. The chain links TRBV29-1 to TRBJ2-1; as DNA is missing, the TRBD1 call by TCRdb cannot be tested. Germline CDR1 is SQVTM and CDR2 is ANQGSEA. This CDR3 is 13 amino acids long.